Listed here are 6 T cell receptor beta chains from one sample, sequenced in a study of Tregs in tolerant kidney transplant recipients. Clones were read by immunoSEQ multiplex PCR, and TCRdb kept only the in-frame ones, dropping some. This sample has thousands of clones, with about half found just once. The antigens of these receptors remain unknown. Sequencing was carried out using CD4+ T cells from blood cultured with allogeneic cells. The receptors originated from a human donor in good health.

The chain carries TRBV9 and TRBJ1-5; D is unclear. V was pared by 0 bases and J by 7 bases, with 11 bases between. Germline V gene sequence: CDR1 SGDLS, CDR2 YYNGEE. The CDR3 is 14 amino acids. In DNA form, the CDR3 reads TGTGCCAGCAGCGTAGACGTGTCCGGGCAGCCCCAGCATTTT. It codes for CASSVDVSGQPQHF.

This clone is labeled medium-sized. The gene calls are TRBV5-1 and TRBJ2-1; 7 positions agree with TRBD2. The germline V gene has CDR1 SGHRS and CDR2 YFSETQ. This CDR3 is 15 amino acids long. The junction had 12 bases not matched to a gene; V was cut back by 5 bases and J by 7 bases. DNA of the CDR3: TGCGCCAGCAGGGTGGACGGGAGGCCAGCGAATGAGCAGTTCTTC. Translated, it gives CASRVDGRPANEQFF.

This clone has just a few counts. This chain links TRBV23-1 with TRBJ2-2; 8 bases fit TRBD2. TRBV23-1 is marked as an open reading frame, function uncertain. The junction had 9 bases not matched to a gene; V was cut back by 2 bases and J by 1 base. The CDR3 is made up of 18 amino acids. CDR3 loop: CASSQVPPRGGNTGELFF. CDR3 bases: TGCGCCAGCAGTCAAGTCCCCCCCCGGGGGGGGAACACCGGGGAGCTGTTTTTT.

The chain joins TRBV27 to TRBJ2-5, with 7 bases fitting TRBD2. The CDR3 runs to 16 residues. Germline lookup yields CDR1 MNHEY and CDR2 SMNVEV (reference sequence). V trimming: 4 bases; J trimming: 5 bases; junction bases outside the gene matches: 13. CDR3 bases: TGTGCCAGCAGTTCAAACCCGGGGGTCGGGGGGGAGACCCAGTACTTC. Translating gives CASSSNPGVGGETQYF.

In its sample, this clone is medium-sized. The chain employs TRBV19 and TRBJ1-5; D uncertain. Deletions cut 7 bases from V and 0 bases from J, with 22 bases between. The CDR3 loop spans 18 amino acids. The germline gives CDR1 LNHDA, CDR2 SQIVND (reference sequence). The CDR3: CASTSRANLRGSNQPQHF. The CDR3 DNA sequence: TGTGCCAGTACCTCCCGGGCCAATCTCCGGGGTAGCAATCAGCCCCAGCATTTT.

This clone was detected a few times. The gene calls are TRBV10-3 and TRBJ2-7, with 10 positions matching TRBD1. This CDR3 comprises 14 residues. The germline CDR1 and CDR2 sequences are ENHRY and SYGVKD. V dropped 10 bases and J dropped 3; count of bases not matched to a gene: 9. CDR3 nucleotides: TGTGCCACCAATGACAGGGGGCCGGGCTACGAGCAGTACTTC. This sequence encodes CATNDRGPGYEQYF.